Shown below are 27 T cell receptor beta chains from a single sample sequenced in a study of OX40 agonist ivuxolimab in advanced cancers. Assay used: immunoSEQ multiplex PCR; TCRdb lists only in-frame clones, some missing. The sample holds roughly 92,000 clones, 90% seen once. The sequencing used CD4+ or CD8+ T cells sorted from blood, collected in a trial of the OX40 agonist ivuxolimab. Source of these receptors: an adult with an advanced solid tumor such as melanoma, head and neck, liver or kidney cancer.

The chain links TRBV27 to TRBJ2-5, with D possibly being TRBD1 (5 bases). Trimming removed 3 bases from V and 5 bases from J, with 13 bases in between. Germline V CDR1 and CDR2: MNHEY, SMNVEV (reference sequence). The CDR3 spans 14 residues. The CDR3 DNA follows: TGTGCCAGCAGTTTGGGTGCAGGGTGGGAGACCCAGTACTTC. Translating it yields CASSLGAGWETQYF.

V is TRBV27 and J is TRBJ2-2; TRBD2 aligns across 13 bases. The V gene's germline CDR1 is MNHEY and CDR2 SMNVEV (reference sequence). J gave up 5 bases and V 5 bases, and 8 bases lay outside the gene matches. The CDR3 length is 17 residues. The CDR3 spells CASSVTSGRGGTGELFF. CDR3 bases: TGTGCCAGCAGTGTAACTAGCGGGAGGGGAGGAACCGGGGAGCTGTTTTTT.

As regards this clone: The junction departs from germline at one end; a sequencing error may be responsible. The CDR3, as DNA: TGTGCCAGCGGCGGACACAACTTC. It codes for CASGGHNF. The chain links TRBV6-1 to TRBJ1-2, with D tentatively TRBD1 (5 bases). The V gene's germline CDR1 is MNHNS and CDR2 SASEGT. This CDR3 is built from 8 residues.

The chain is built from TRBV5-1 and TRBJ2-1, with 7 bases fitting TRBD2. The CDR3 has 16 amino acids. The junction had 7 bases not matched to a gene; V was cut back by 0 bases and J by 4 bases. The germline V gene encodes CDR1 SGHRS and CDR2 YFSETQ. CDR3: CASSLGTSGAYNEQFF. The CDR3 coding sequence is TGCGCCAGCAGCTTGGGGACAAGCGGGGCATACAATGAGCAGTTCTTC.

The CDR3 coding sequence is TGTGCCAGCAGGGCTAGGTACAATGAGCAGTTCTTC. Its protein product is CASRARYNEQFF. This chain connects TRBV6-1 to TRBJ2-1; D remains ambiguous. CDR3 length: 12 residues. Germline V gives CDR1 MNHNS, CDR2 SASEGT. The V gene lost 6 bases and the J gene lost 4 bases, with 7 bases spanning the gap.

The chain links TRBV2 to TRBJ2-7, with 13 bases that match TRBD2. CDR3 length equals 17 residues. V trimming: 1 base; J trimming: 5 bases; junction bases outside the gene matches: 8. Germline-derived CDR1 and CDR2 are SNHLY and FYNNEI. The CDR3 DNA reads TGTGCCAGCAGTGAAGGGGTCGGACTAGCGGGAGAGCACGAGCAGTACTTC. Encoded protein: CASSEGVGLAGEHEQYF.

V is TRBV6-6 and J is TRBJ2-7; tentative D call: TRBD2 (5 bases). Germline assignment: CDR1 MNHNY and CDR2 SVGAGI (reference sequence). The germline V and J ends were trimmed by 8 bases and 0 bases, with 8 bases remaining between them. This CDR3 spans 12 amino acids. CDR3 protein: CASRGSSYEQYF. In DNA form, the CDR3 reads TGTGCCAGCCGGGGTAGCTCCTACGAGCAGTACTTC.

The CDR3 DNA follows: TGTGCCAGCAGCGGCCACTCCCCGGGACAGGGGGCAGAAGGGGCCAACGTCCTGACTTTC. Translated, it gives CASSGHSPGQGAEGANVLTF. V usage is TRBV9 and J usage is TRBJ2-6; 12 bases align to TRBD1. The length of the CDR3 is 20 residues. CDR1 and CDR2 from the germline V gene are SGDLS and YYNGEE. With V trimmed by 3 bases and J by 4 bases, 14 bases remained unmatched.

In its sample, this clone was seen a few times. The V gene is TRBV4-1, the J gene TRBJ1-2, with D tentatively TRBD1 (5 bases). V shed 0 bases and J shed 7 bases, with 6 bases lying between them. CDR1 MGHRA and CDR2 YSYEKL come from the germline V gene. The CDR3 covers 12 residues. CDR3 sequence: CASSQDRVGYTF. In nucleotides, the CDR3 is TGCGCCAGCAGCCAAGACAGGGTTGGCTACACCTTC.

The CDR3 sequence is CASKGFRTPRTEAFF. The CDR3, as DNA: TGTGCCAGTAAGGGCTTCCGAACTCCAAGGACTGAAGCTTTCTTT. This chain links TRBV19 with TRBJ1-1; no clear D gene. Germline CDR1 reads LNHDA; CDR2 reads SQIVND (reference sequence). With 7 bases removed from V and 5 bases from J, the gap between germline ends came to 20 bases. The CDR3 is 15 amino acids.

This CDR3 reads CATSRDLGTLAKNIQYF. The CDR3 DNA follows: TGTGCCACCAGCAGAGATCTCGGGACTTTAGCCAAAAACATTCAGTACTTC. This sequence joins TRBV15 and TRBJ2-4; a weak D match, TRBD2 (6 bases). This CDR3 spans 17 amino acids. CDR1 LNHNV and CDR2 YYDKDF come from the germline V gene (reference sequence). The ends were cut back, 0 bases at V and 0 bases at J, with 12 bases in the middle.

This clone was observed a single time. V and J are TRBV7-8 and TRBJ2-2, with 9 bases that match TRBD1. Trimming removed 1 base from V and 6 bases from J; junction bases left unmatched: 6. The germline V gene encodes CDR1 SGHVS and CDR2 FQNEAQ. The CDR3 is made up of 16 amino acids. As DNA, the CDR3 is TGTGCCAGCAGCTTAGAAGGACAGGGGTTCGCCGGGGAGCTGTTTTTT. It is translated as CASSLEGQGFAGELFF.

The rearrangement joins TRBV7-9 to TRBJ1-2; no definite D call. The length of the CDR3 is 13 residues. Germline-derived CDR1 and CDR2 are SEHNR and FQNEAQ (reference sequence). V gave up 7 bases and J gave up 3 bases, with 12 bases separating them. CDR3 DNA: TGTGCCAGCACCCCCGGGGATCACTATGGCTACACCTTC. Its protein product is CASTPGDHYGYTF.

The rearrangement joins TRBV5-1 to TRBJ2-5, with D possibly being TRBD1 or TRBD2 (5 bases each). Between the trimmed V and J ends, which lost 2 bases and 4 bases, there was a span of 9 bases. The germline CDR1 and CDR2 sequences are SGHRS and YFSETQ. The CDR3 has 13 residues. The CDR3 DNA is TGCGCCAGCAGCTTTGGGGGATTAGAGACCCAGTACTTC. It translates to CASSFGGLETQYF. The full variable domain, with the rest looked up from reference TRBV5-1 and TRBJ2-5, is KAGVTQTPRYLIKTRGQQVTLSCSPISGHRSVSWYQQTPGQGLQFLFEYFSETQRNKGNFPGRFSGRQFSNSRSEMNVSTLELGDSALYLCASSFGGLETQYFGPGTRLLVL.

This chain uses TRBV28 with TRBJ2-7; 8 bases agree with TRBD2. The germline CDR1 and CDR2 sequences are MDHEN and SYDVKM. The CDR3 consists of 15 residues. The V and J ends lost 7 bases and 2 bases, in that order; junction bases with no gene match: 10. The CDR3 coding sequence is TGTGCCAGCACCCCCCACGCGGGAGGCGCCTACGAGCAGTACTTC. Its translation is CASTPHAGGAYEQYF.

The V call is TRBV2, the J call TRBJ2-7; TRBD1 aligns across 8 bases. V lost 10 bases and J lost 0; bases outside the gene matches: 14. The CDR3 is 16 residues long. Germline loops: CDR1 SNHLY, CDR2 FYNNEI. Written as DNA, the CDR3 is TGTGCCACCAAGGACAGGGCGAGTGGAAGCTCCTACGAGCAGTACTTC. It encodes CATKDRASGSSYEQYF. The full variable domain, rest sourced from reference TRBV2 and TRBJ2-7, is EPEVTQTPSHQVTQMGQEVILRCVPISNHLYFYWYRQILGQKVEFLVSFYNNEISEKSEIFDDQFSVERPDGSNFTLKIRSTKLEDSAMYFCATKDRASGSSYEQYFGPGTRLTVT.

This clone was recorded once. The chain has TRBV5-8 and TRBJ2-5; TRBD2 might be the D (7 bases). Germline V lookup: CDR1 SGHTS, CDR2 YDEGEE. V lost 1 base to trimming and J lost 13 bases, with 26 bases between them. The CDR3 spans 16 residues. The CDR3 sequence is CASSLLPGGPSYYTYF. DNA for the CDR3: TGTGCCAGCAGCTTGCTGCCCGGGGGGCCCTCCTACTACACGTACTTC. The full variable domain, in which reference TRBV5-8 and TRBJ2-5 provide the parts outside the CDR3, is EAGVTQSPTHLIKTRGQQATLRCSPISGHTSVYWYQQALGLGLQFLLWYDEGEERNRGNFPPRFSGRQFPNYSSELNVNALELEDSALYLCASSLLPGGPSYYTYFGPGTRLLVL.

The chain is built from TRBV18 and TRBJ2-2, with 8 positions matching TRBD1. Germline V lookup: CDR1 KGHSH, CDR2 LQKENI. The CDR3 runs to 15 residues. V shed 6 bases, J shed 4 bases, and the junction held 7 bases outside the gene matches. CDR3 sequence (DNA): TGTGCCAGCTCGCCCCAGGGGGCGCTCACCGGGGAGCTGTTTTTT. This translates into CASSPQGALTGELFF.

The chain combines TRBV7-8 with TRBJ2-1, with D unclear. V was clipped by 2 bases and J by 12 bases, with 11 bases between them. CDR1 is SGHVS and CDR2 is FQNEAQ in the germline V gene. The CDR3 totals 12 residues. The CDR3 DNA is TGTGCCAGCAGCTTAACCCCCAATAGGCAGTTCTTC. Its protein product is CASSLTPNRQFF.

The chain couples TRBV29-1 to TRBJ1-4; D gene unclear. From germline, CDR1 is SQVTM and CDR2 ANQGSEA. Trimming stripped 4 bases from V and 8 bases from J, with 8 bases between. The CDR3 contains 11 residues. The CDR3 spells CSVGAGEKLFF. Written as DNA, the CDR3 is TGCAGCGTTGGGGCCGGGGAAAAACTGTTTTTT.

V is TRBV19 and J is TRBJ2-3, with D possibly matching TRBD2 (6 bases). CDR1 is LNHDA and CDR2 is SQIVND in the germline V gene (reference sequence). Trimming shortened V by 5 bases and J by 0 bases, and 12 bases separated the two germline ends. The CDR3 loop spans 15 amino acids. The CDR3 coding sequence is TGTGCCAGTAGTTTGAGCGGGCACAGCACAGATACGCAGTATTTT. This translates into CASSLSGHSTDTQYF.

The chain recombines TRBV5-4 with TRBJ1-1, with unresolved D. This CDR3 is 14 amino acids long. The germline V gene has CDR1 SGHNT and CDR2 YYREEE (reference sequence). Trimming took 2 bases from V and 0 from J, leaving 8 bases between them. This CDR3 is CASSLDLLNTEAFF. The CDR3 nucleotides read TGTGCCAGCAGCTTAGATCTTCTGAACACTGAAGCTTTCTTT.

The chain combines TRBV4-2 with TRBJ2-2, with D possibly TRBD2 on 6 matching bases. Trimming shortened V by 2 bases and J by 5 bases, and 18 bases separated the two germline ends. The CDR3 totals 17 residues. Germline loops: CDR1 LGHNA, CDR2 YNFKEQ. For the CDR3, the DNA is TGTGCCAGCAGCCAAATCGGCGGGGAAGTTTTAACCGGGGAGCTGTTTTTT. This translates into CASSQIGGEVLTGELFF.

The rearrangement joins TRBV6-5 to TRBJ2-6; 7 bases are shared with TRBD1. Looked up from germline, CDR1 is MNHEY and CDR2 is SVGAGI. V trimming: 6 bases; J trimming: 1 base; junction bases outside the gene matches: 3. The CDR3 has 15 amino acids. CDR3 sequence (DNA): TGTGCCAGCAGCGTGACAGGGTCTGGGGCCAACGTCCTGACTTTC. It is translated as CASSVTGSGANVLTF.

The chain combines TRBV9 with TRBJ1-5, with TRBD1 matching over 7 bases. V lost 0 bases, J lost 6 bases, and 3 bases stayed unmatched. The V gene's germline CDR1 is SGDLS and CDR2 YYNGEE. The CDR3 loop spans 14 amino acids. CDR3 loop: CASSVAGTAQPQHF. CDR3 nucleotide sequence: TGTGCCAGCAGCGTAGCGGGGACAGCTCAGCCCCAGCATTTT.

The V gene is TRBV9, the J gene TRBJ1-1; 8 bases fit TRBD1. The CDR3 loop spans 17 amino acids. CDR1 and CDR2 from the germline V gene are SGDLS and YYNGEE. J was trimmed by 4 bases and V by 4 bases; bases with no gene match: 15. CDR3 sequence: CASSPTGTGTGGTEAFF. The CDR3 DNA reads TGTGCCAGCAGCCCAACCGGGACAGGCACGGGGGGCACTGAAGCTTTCTTT. Looking up the rest from reference TRBV9 and TRBJ1-1 gives the full variable domain: DSGVTQTPKHLITATGQRVTLRCSPRSGDLSVYWYQQSLDQGLQFLIQYYNGEERAKGNILERFSAQQFPDLHSELNLSSLELGDSALYFCASSPTGTGTGGTEAFFGQGTRLTVV.

This chain connects TRBV5-1 to TRBJ2-3; D call uncertain. The germline gives CDR1 SGHRS, CDR2 YFSETQ. The CDR3 spans 14 residues. V was cut by 2 bases and J by 3 bases, with 10 bases left in between. The CDR3, as DNA: TGCGCCAGCAGCTTATTCAGAAATACAGATACGCAGTATTTT. It codes for CASSLFRNTDTQYF. The full variable domain, completed using reference TRBV5-1 and TRBJ2-3, is KAGVTQTPRYLIKTRGQQVTLSCSPISGHRSVSWYQQTPGQGLQFLFEYFSETQRNKGNFPGRFSGRQFSNSRSEMNVSTLELGDSALYLCASSLFRNTDTQYFGPGTRLTVL.